Included here is one TCR beta chain sequence, with context. The source of the sample is a study of blood T cell repertoires in COVID-19. The method was immunoSEQ multiplex PCR; TCRdb's version includes in-frame clones alone and lacks a portion of them. Seen here are roughly 180,000 clones, around 86% observed once, and the top ten hold under 9.5%. CDR3 length equals 16 residues. Trimming took off 0 bases at V and 3 bases at J, with 12 bases between the two ends. Germline CDR1 SNHLY, CDR2 FYNNEI. Cohorts were determined from participant-reported clinical history. The source of this sequence is a woman aged 30 to 39 who had recovered from COVID-19. The rearrangement links TRBV2 to TRBJ2-1, with D hard to call. Sequenced input: PBMCs or T cells enriched from blood (not recorded which). DNA of the CDR3: TGTGCCAGCAGTGAAGCGCGCGGTACCTACTACAATGAGCAGTTCTTC. Amino acids: CASSEARGTYYNEQFF.